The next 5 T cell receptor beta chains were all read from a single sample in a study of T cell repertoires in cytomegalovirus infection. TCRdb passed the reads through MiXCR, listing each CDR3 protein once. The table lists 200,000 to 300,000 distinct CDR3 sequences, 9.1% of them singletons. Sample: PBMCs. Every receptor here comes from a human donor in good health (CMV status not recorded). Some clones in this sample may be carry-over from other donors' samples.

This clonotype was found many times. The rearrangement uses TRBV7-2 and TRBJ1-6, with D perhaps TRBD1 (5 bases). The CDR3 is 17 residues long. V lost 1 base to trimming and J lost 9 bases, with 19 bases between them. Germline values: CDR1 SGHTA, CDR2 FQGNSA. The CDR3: CASSLGPRGRGSSPLHF. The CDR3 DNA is TGTGCCAGCAGCTTAGGTCCCCGGGGGAGGGGAAGTTCACCCCTCCACTTT.

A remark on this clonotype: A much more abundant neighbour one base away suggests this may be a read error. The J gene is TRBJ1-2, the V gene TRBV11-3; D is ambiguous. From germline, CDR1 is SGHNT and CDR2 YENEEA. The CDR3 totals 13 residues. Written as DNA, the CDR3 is TGTCCCAGCAGCTTGCCCGACACTTATGGCTACACCTTC. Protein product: CPSSLPDTYGYTF.

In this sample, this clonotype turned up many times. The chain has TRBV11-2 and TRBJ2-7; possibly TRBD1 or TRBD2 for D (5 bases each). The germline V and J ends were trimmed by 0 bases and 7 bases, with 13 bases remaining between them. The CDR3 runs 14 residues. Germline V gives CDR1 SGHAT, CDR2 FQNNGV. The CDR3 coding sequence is TGTGCCAGCAGCTTAGATTGGGGACGGTCTGAGCAGTACTTC. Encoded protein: CASSLDWGRSEQYF.

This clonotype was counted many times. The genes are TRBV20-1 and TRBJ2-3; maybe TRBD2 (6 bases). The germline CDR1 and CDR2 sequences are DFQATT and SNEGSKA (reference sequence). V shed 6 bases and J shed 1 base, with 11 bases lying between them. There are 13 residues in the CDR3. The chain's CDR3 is CSARERGTDTQYF. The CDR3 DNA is TGCAGTGCGAGGGAGCGGGGCACAGATACGCAGTATTTT.

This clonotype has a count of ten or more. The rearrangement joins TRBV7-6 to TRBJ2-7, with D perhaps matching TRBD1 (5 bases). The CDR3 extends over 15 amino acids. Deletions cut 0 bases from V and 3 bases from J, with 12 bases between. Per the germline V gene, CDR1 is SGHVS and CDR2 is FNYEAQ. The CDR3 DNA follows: TGTGCCAGCAGCTTAGCCGTAGACAGCAACTACGAGCAGTACTTC. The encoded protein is CASSLAVDSNYEQYF.